These T cell receptor beta chains were read from a single sample in a study of T cells in Graves' hyperthyroidism and ophthalmopathy. MiXCR was run by TCRdb on the multiplex PCR reads, yielding one entry per CDR3 protein. The data contain under 350,000 distinct CDR3 sequences, 15% to 20% of them singletons. The sample comprised blood. These receptors were obtained from a woman in her 50s with Graves' hyperthyroidism. The CDR3 runs from the conserved cysteine through the conserved F or W. Each record gives: clone size, J gene, D gene, V gene, CDR3 protein, CDR3 DNA. The D gene is left open where the match is weak. Clone size is given for some rows only: seen once, a few or many times, or a class if the clone is expanded.

clone_size: .
j_call: TRBJ2-5
d_call: TRBD2
v_call: TRBV27
cdr3_aa: CASSRSRLAGVKETQYF
cdr3_nt: TGTGCCAGCAGCCGCAGTCGCCTAGCGGGGGTAAAAGAGACCCAGTACTTC

clone_size: many
j_call: TRBJ1-2
d_call: .
v_call: TRBV30
cdr3_aa: CAFTGLLRRGYTF
cdr3_nt: TGTGCCTTTACGGGACTCCTCAGGCGTGGCTACACCTTC

clone_size: few
j_call: TRBJ2-7
d_call: TRBD2
v_call: TRBV3-1
cdr3_aa: CASSQGTSGISYEQYF
cdr3_nt: TGTGCCAGCAGCCAAGGTACTAGCGGGATTTCCTACGAGCAGTACTTC

clone_size: .
j_call: TRBJ1-2
d_call: TRBD1
v_call: TRBV5-1
cdr3_aa: CASSQGTDPYGYTF
cdr3_nt: TGCGCCAGCAGCCAGGGGACAGATCCTTATGGCTACACCTTC

clone_size: .
j_call: TRBJ2-1
d_call: .
v_call: TRBV10-2
cdr3_aa: CASGRTSGLNEQFF
cdr3_nt: TGCGCCAGCGGGCGAACGAGTGGTTTGAATGAGCAGTTCTTC

clone_size: .
j_call: TRBJ2-5
d_call: .
v_call: TRBV3-1
cdr3_aa: CASSQDRGNTYQETQYF
cdr3_nt: TGTGCCAGCAGCCAAGATAGGGGCAACACGTACCAAGAGACCCAGTACTTC

clone_size: many
j_call: TRBJ1-5
d_call: .
v_call: TRBV18
cdr3_aa: CASSPPGGGNQPQHF
cdr3_nt: TGTGCCAGCTCACCACCGGGAGGTGGCAATCAGCCCCAGCATTTT

clone_size: few
j_call: TRBJ2-2
d_call: TRBD1
v_call: TRBV27
cdr3_aa: CASSSDAGTGGTGELFF
cdr3_nt: TGTGCCAGCAGTTCTGACGCCGGGACAGGGGGCACCGGGGAGCTGTTTTTT

clone_size: .
j_call: TRBJ2-3
d_call: .
v_call: TRBV4-1
cdr3_aa: CASSQGPRLNTQYF
cdr3_nt: TGCGCCAGCAGCCAAGGGCCTCGACTAAATACGCAGTATTTT

clone_size: many
j_call: TRBJ1-6
d_call: TRBD1
v_call: TRBV5-1
cdr3_aa: CASSLGQDNSPLHF
cdr3_nt: TGTGCCAGCAGCCTCGGACAGGATAATTCACCCCTCCACTTT

clone_size: many
j_call: TRBJ1-4
d_call: TRBD1
v_call: TRBV12-3/TRBV12-4
cdr3_aa: CASSLGQGEKLFF
cdr3_nt: TGTGCCAGCAGTTTAGGACAGGGTGAAAAACTGTTTTTT

clone_size: few
j_call: TRBJ1-2
d_call: .
v_call: TRBV29-1
cdr3_aa: CSVRDGSYGYTF
cdr3_nt: TGCAGCGTTCGGGACGGATCGTATGGCTACACCTTC

clone_size: .
j_call: TRBJ1-1
d_call: .
v_call: TRBV7-2
cdr3_aa: CASSFSGVTEAFF
cdr3_nt: TGTGCCAGCAGCTTCTCCGGGGTGACTGAAGCTTTCTTT

clone_size: many
j_call: TRBJ2-5
d_call: TRBD2
v_call: TRBV20-1
cdr3_aa: CSARTSGGRETQYF
cdr3_nt: TGCAGTGCAAGGACTAGCGGGGGGCGAGAGACCCAGTACTTC

clone_size: many
j_call: TRBJ2-1
d_call: TRBD2
v_call: TRBV7-9
cdr3_aa: CASSPGSGGAGEQFF
cdr3_nt: TGTGCCAGCAGCCCCGGTAGCGGGGGGGCAGGAGAGCAGTTCTTC

clone_size: many
j_call: TRBJ2-1
d_call: TRBD2
v_call: TRBV20-1
cdr3_aa: CSASDGLAGYEQFF
cdr3_nt: TGCAGTGCTAGTGATGGACTAGCGGGGTATGAGCAGTTCTTC

clone_size: many
j_call: TRBJ2-7
d_call: TRBD2
v_call: TRBV20-1
cdr3_aa: CSAIPGLAGAGEQYF
cdr3_nt: TGCAGTGCCATTCCGGGACTAGCGGGAGCCGGCGAGCAGTACTTC

clone_size: few
j_call: TRBJ2-3
d_call: .
v_call: TRBV6-1
cdr3_aa: CASNREQTTDTQYF
cdr3_nt: TGTGCCAGCAATCGGGAACAGACTACAGATACGCAGTATTTT

clone_size: few
j_call: TRBJ2-1
d_call: .
v_call: TRBV15
cdr3_aa: CATGARDLDNEQFF
cdr3_nt: TGTGCCACCGGAGCCCGGGACTTAGACAATGAGCAGTTCTTC

clone_size: many
j_call: TRBJ1-1
d_call: TRBD1
v_call: TRBV18
cdr3_aa: CASSLTGGSSEAFF
cdr3_nt: TGTGCCAGCTCACTGACAGGGGGCTCTTCTGAAGCTTTCTTT

clone_size: .
j_call: TRBJ2-1
d_call: TRBD1
v_call: TRBV27
cdr3_aa: CASTSGTGSYNEQFF
cdr3_nt: TGTGCCAGCACCTCGGGGACAGGGTCCTACAATGAGCAGTTCTTC

clone_size: .
j_call: TRBJ2-3
d_call: .
v_call: TRBV19
cdr3_aa: CASTRTHSTDTQYF
cdr3_nt: TGTGCCAGTACTCGGACACACAGCACAGATACGCAGTATTTT

clone_size: .
j_call: TRBJ2-3
d_call: TRBD2
v_call: TRBV7-8
cdr3_aa: CASSTPGGAEPTTSTDTQYF
cdr3_nt: TGTGCCAGCAGCACCCCGGGGGGGGCAGAACCCACGACCAGCACAGATACGCAGTATTTT

clone_size: .
j_call: TRBJ2-3
d_call: TRBD2
v_call: TRBV4-2
cdr3_aa: CASSQDSGNTDTQYF
cdr3_nt: TGTGCCAGCAGCCAAGATAGCGGGAACACAGATACGCAGTATTTT

clone_size: many
j_call: TRBJ2-1
d_call: .
v_call: TRBV2
cdr3_aa: CASKLAHNEQFF
cdr3_nt: TGTGCCAGCAAACTAGCCCACAATGAGCAGTTCTTC

clone_size: .
j_call: TRBJ1-2
d_call: TRBD1
v_call: TRBV5-1
cdr3_aa: CASSSGQGGDGYTF
cdr3_nt: TGCGCCAGCAGCTCAGGACAGGGAGGGGACGGCTACACCTTC

clone_size: .
j_call: TRBJ1-1
d_call: .
v_call: TRBV28
cdr3_aa: CASSLYAVRGDINTEAFF
cdr3_nt: TGTGCCAGCAGTTTATACGCTGTGCGGGGGGACATTAACACTGAAGCTTTCTTT

clone_size: .
j_call: TRBJ2-5
d_call: TRBD2
v_call: TRBV2
cdr3_aa: CASSELRGVETQYF
cdr3_nt: TGTGCCAGCAGTGAACTTCGGGGGGTAGAGACCCAGTACTTC

clone_size: .
j_call: TRBJ1-1
d_call: .
v_call: TRBV11-2
cdr3_aa: CASSLAPSWTEAFF
cdr3_nt: TGTGCCAGCAGCTTAGCCCCCTCATGGACTGAAGCTTTCTTT

clone_size: .
j_call: TRBJ2-3
d_call: TRBD2
v_call: TRBV7-9
cdr3_aa: CASSFTSGGADTQYF
cdr3_nt: TGTGCCAGCAGCTTTACAAGCGGGGGGGCAGATACGCAGTATTTT

clone_size: .
j_call: TRBJ2-5
d_call: .
v_call: TRBV28
cdr3_aa: CASSLDPGSQETQYF
cdr3_nt: TGTGCCAGCAGTTTAGATCCAGGGTCTCAAGAGACCCAGTACTTC

clone_size: .
j_call: TRBJ2-1
d_call: TRBD2
v_call: TRBV20-1
cdr3_aa: CSARPVPGLAGDTYSEQFF
cdr3_nt: TGCAGTGCTAGACCAGTCCCGGGACTAGCGGGGGACACCTACAGTGAGCAGTTCTTC

clone_size: .
j_call: TRBJ2-7
d_call: TRBD1
v_call: TRBV20-1
cdr3_aa: CSAPVPGQGARSYEQYF
cdr3_nt: TGCAGTGCCCCCGTACCTGGACAGGGGGCACGGAGCTACGAGCAGTACTTC

clone_size: few
j_call: TRBJ2-2
d_call: TRBD1
v_call: TRBV6-2/TRBV6-3
cdr3_aa: CASSYSTGQGILRAGELFF
cdr3_nt: TGTGCCAGCAGTTACTCGACGGGACAGGGGATATTAAGAGCCGGGGAGCTGTTTTTT

clone_size: many
j_call: TRBJ2-7
d_call: .
v_call: TRBV28
cdr3_aa: CASSLFRGQGSYEQYF
cdr3_nt: TGTGCCAGCAGTTTATTCCGGGGGCAGGGCTCCTACGAGCAGTACTTC

clone_size: .
j_call: TRBJ2-3
d_call: TRBD2
v_call: TRBV3-1
cdr3_aa: CADPVPGLAGFPTDTQYF
cdr3_nt: TGTGCCGACCCCGTCCCGGGACTAGCGGGGTTCCCCACAGATACGCAGTATTTT

clone_size: many
j_call: TRBJ1-6
d_call: .
v_call: TRBV11-2
cdr3_aa: CASRWGGDSPLHF
cdr3_nt: TGTGCCAGTCGGTGGGGTGGGGATTCACCCCTCCACTTT

clone_size: many
j_call: TRBJ1-2
d_call: TRBD1
v_call: TRBV12-3/TRBV12-4
cdr3_aa: CASSLVQGALDGYTF
cdr3_nt: TGTGCCAGCAGTTTGGTCCAGGGGGCATTAGATGGCTACACCTTC

clone_size: .
j_call: TRBJ2-3
d_call: .
v_call: TRBV4-2
cdr3_aa: CASSQDGPRAASTDTQYF
cdr3_nt: TGTGCCAGCAGCCAAGATGGCCCTAGAGCGGCTAGCACAGATACGCAGTATTTT

clone_size: .
j_call: TRBJ1-1
d_call: TRBD1
v_call: TRBV19
cdr3_aa: CASTHSQGGTEAFF
cdr3_nt: TGTGCCAGTACCCATAGTCAGGGGGGGACTGAAGCTTTCTTT

clone_size: .
j_call: TRBJ2-1
d_call: TRBD2
v_call: TRBV20-1
cdr3_aa: CSARTSGPYNEQFF
cdr3_nt: TGCAGTGCTAGGACTAGCGGGCCCTACAATGAGCAGTTCTTC

clone_size: many
j_call: TRBJ2-3
d_call: TRBD1
v_call: TRBV2
cdr3_aa: CASIGGPDTQYF
cdr3_nt: TGTGCCAGCATAGGGGGCCCAGATACGCAGTATTTT

clone_size: few
j_call: TRBJ2-7
d_call: TRBD2
v_call: TRBV10-1
cdr3_aa: CASSESGGSSYEQYF
cdr3_nt: TGCGCCAGCAGTGAGTCCGGGGGGAGCTCCTACGAGCAGTACTTC

clone_size: many
j_call: TRBJ2-5
d_call: .
v_call: TRBV12-3/TRBV12-4
cdr3_aa: CASSFTRGETQYF
cdr3_nt: TGTGCCAGCAGTTTTACCAGGGGAGAGACCCAGTACTTC

clone_size: .
j_call: TRBJ2-2
d_call: TRBD1
v_call: TRBV5-1
cdr3_aa: CASNPGTGVAGELFF
cdr3_nt: TGTGCCAGCAACCCTGGGACAGGGGTCGCCGGGGAGCTGTTTTTT

clone_size: few
j_call: TRBJ2-3
d_call: .
v_call: TRBV12-3/TRBV12-4
cdr3_aa: CASSPPPAGASTDTQYF
cdr3_nt: TGTGCCAGCAGCCCGCCTCCGGCGGGGGCTAGCACAGATACGCAGTATTTT

clone_size: many
j_call: TRBJ1-1
d_call: .
v_call: TRBV3-1
cdr3_aa: CASSQAPAAEAFF
cdr3_nt: TGTGCCAGCAGCCAAGCTCCAGCTGCTGAAGCTTTCTTT

clone_size: few
j_call: TRBJ2-1
d_call: .
v_call: TRBV29-1
cdr3_aa: CSGALEDRPYNEQFF
cdr3_nt: TGCAGCGGTGCCCTCGAGGACAGACCATACAATGAGCAGTTCTTC

clone_size: few
j_call: TRBJ2-7
d_call: TRBD2
v_call: TRBV7-9
cdr3_aa: CASSHGALAAYEQYF
cdr3_nt: TGTGCCAGCAGCCACGGGGCTCTAGCGGCCTACGAGCAGTACTTC

clone_size: many
j_call: TRBJ2-1
d_call: .
v_call: TRBV11-2
cdr3_aa: CASSLNHGDEQFF
cdr3_nt: TGTGCCAGCAGCTTGAATCACGGGGATGAGCAGTTCTTC

clone_size: few
j_call: TRBJ2-3
d_call: .
v_call: TRBV14
cdr3_aa: CASSQVWQKNDIPDTQYF
cdr3_nt: TGTGCCAGCAGCCAAGTGTGGCAAAAGAACGACATCCCAGATACGCAGTATTTT

clone_size: .
j_call: TRBJ1-4
d_call: .
v_call: TRBV7-6
cdr3_aa: CASSLGGINEKLFF
cdr3_nt: TGTGCCAGCAGCTTAGGAGGAATTAATGAAAAACTGTTTTTT

clone_size: many
j_call: TRBJ2-2
d_call: .
v_call: TRBV2
cdr3_aa: CASLGVNAGELFF
cdr3_nt: TGTGCCAGTCTCGGGGTCAACGCCGGGGAGCTGTTTTTT

clone_size: .
j_call: TRBJ2-1
d_call: .
v_call: TRBV9
cdr3_aa: CASTGSEGWGVQFF
cdr3_nt: TGTGCCAGCACGGGAAGCGAAGGCTGGGGGGTGCAGTTCTTC

clone_size: few
j_call: TRBJ2-1
d_call: .
v_call: TRBV9
cdr3_aa: CASSPRGTTTTGEQFF
cdr3_nt: TGTGCCAGCAGCCCACGAGGAACCACCACCACCGGTGAGCAGTTCTTC